A selection of T cell receptor beta chains follows, all from one sample in a study of technical replicates of blood from a handful of donors. Generated by immunoSEQ multiplex PCR, the TCRdb table keeps only in-frame clones and is missing some. The data hold 80,000 to 90,000 clones, with less than 95% observed a single time. The sample comprised T cells isolated from PBMCs. These receptors originate from a human donor in good health. Both conserved end residues are trimmed from each CDR3.

CDR3: ASSLWLAGQNTGELF
J: TRBJ2-2
V: TRBV11-1

CDR3: ASSIWGVGGYT
J: TRBJ1-2
V: TRBV19

CDR3: ASSIYGTDPMNTEAF
J: TRBJ1-1
V: TRBV19

CDR3: ASSPRLAQTYNEQF
J: TRBJ2-1
V: TRBV27

CDR3: ASSLLTGHTEAF
J: TRBJ1-1
V: TRBV27

CDR3: ASSSPGTEAF
J: TRBJ1-1
V: TRBV5-1

CDR3: ASRETAKNIQY
J: TRBJ2-4
V: TRBV19

CDR3: ASSRRTKSIRQAGRGEKLF
J: TRBJ1-4
V: TRBV4-1

CDR3: ATSRDVTATNEKLF
J: TRBJ1-4
V: TRBV15

CDR3: ASSGNRNQPQH
J: TRBJ1-5
V: TRBV2

CDR3: ASSLGDQPQH
J: TRBJ1-5
V: TRBV19

CDR3: ASSFAAGGYEQY
J: TRBJ2-7
V: TRBV7-2

CDR3: ASSVDWPQETQY
J: TRBJ2-5
V: TRBV25-1

CDR3: ASSALWDRPTYEQY
J: TRBJ2-7
V: TRBV7-9

CDR3: AVAAGMDTEAF
J: TRBJ1-1
V: TRBV10-3

CDR3: ASSPPPGLSTNEKLF
J: TRBJ1-4
V: TRBV27

CDR3: ASSPDSSPLH
J: TRBJ1-6
V: TRBV18

CDR3: ASSLALSWGVNTDTQY
J: TRBJ2-3
V: TRBV7-6

CDR3: ASSLEGAGGSQPQH
J: TRBJ1-5
V: TRBV5-1

CDR3: ASSANSYGYT
J: TRBJ1-2
V: TRBV25-1

CDR3: ASKPRVNQPQH
J: TRBJ1-5
V: TRBV6-5

CDR3: ASSLAGTSTIY
J: TRBJ1-3
V: TRBV5-1

CDR3: ASSESIGHSMNTEAF
J: TRBJ1-1
V: TRBV2

CDR3: ATSREPRGRTEAF
J: TRBJ1-1
V: TRBV15

CDR3: ASSVSRANYGYT
J: TRBJ1-2
V: TRBV2

CDR3: ASSHPSRDTEAF
J: TRBJ1-1
V: TRBV4-2

CDR3: ASSFENFGGVYEQY
J: TRBJ2-7
V: TRBV11-2

CDR3: ASSPDRANEKLF
J: TRBJ1-4
V: TRBV6-6

CDR3: ASNPGDSPYEQY
J: TRBJ2-7
V: TRBV5-1

CDR3: ASSVGFEGSEAF
J: TRBJ1-1
V: TRBV25-1

CDR3: ASSSQGVEAF
J: TRBJ1-1
V: TRBV18

CDR3: ASSQDRSGWTEAF
J: TRBJ1-1
V: TRBV4-1